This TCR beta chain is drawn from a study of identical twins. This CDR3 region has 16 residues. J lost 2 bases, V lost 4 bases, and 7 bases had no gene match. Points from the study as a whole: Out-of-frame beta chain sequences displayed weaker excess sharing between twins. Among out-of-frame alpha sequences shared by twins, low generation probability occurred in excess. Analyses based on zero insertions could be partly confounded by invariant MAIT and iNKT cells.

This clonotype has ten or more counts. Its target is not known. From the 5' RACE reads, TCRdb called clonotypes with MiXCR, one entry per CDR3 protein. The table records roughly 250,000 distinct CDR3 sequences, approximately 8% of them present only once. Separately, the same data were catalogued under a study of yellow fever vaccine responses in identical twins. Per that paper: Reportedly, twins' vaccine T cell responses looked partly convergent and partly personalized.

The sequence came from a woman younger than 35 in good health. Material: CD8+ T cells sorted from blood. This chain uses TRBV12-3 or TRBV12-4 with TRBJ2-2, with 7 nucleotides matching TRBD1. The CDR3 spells CASSWKGQFNTGELFF. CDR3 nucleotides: TGTGCCAGCAGTTGGAAGGGACAGTTTAACACCGGGGAGCTGTTTTTT.